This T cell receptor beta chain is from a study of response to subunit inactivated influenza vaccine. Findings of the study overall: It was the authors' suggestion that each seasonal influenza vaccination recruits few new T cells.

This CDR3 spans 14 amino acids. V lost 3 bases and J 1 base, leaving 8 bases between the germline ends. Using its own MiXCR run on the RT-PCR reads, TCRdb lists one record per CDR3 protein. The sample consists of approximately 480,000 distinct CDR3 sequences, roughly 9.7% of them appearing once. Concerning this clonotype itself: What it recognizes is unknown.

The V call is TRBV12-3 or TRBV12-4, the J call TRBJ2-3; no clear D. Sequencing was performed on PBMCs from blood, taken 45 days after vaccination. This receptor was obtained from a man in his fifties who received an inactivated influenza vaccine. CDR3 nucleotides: TGTGCCAGCAGTTTCTCGGCCGGCACAGATACGCAGTATTTT. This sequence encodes CASSFSAGTDTQYF.